Listed below are T cell receptor beta chains from one sample, sequenced in a study of T cell repertoires in cytomegalovirus infection. No antigen has been assigned to these receptors. TCRdb processed the reads anew with MiXCR; each CDR3 protein has one entry. This sample has approximately 910,000 distinct CDR3 sequences; 31% occur once, and the top ten carry roughly an eighth. The specimen comprised cultured CD8+ T cells from PBMCs, sampled from culture after CMV antigen stimulation. The receptors originated from a human donor in good health (CMV status not recorded). Some clones in this sample may be carry-over from other donors' samples. Both conserved end residues are part of each CDR3. The D gene is left open where the match is weak. Expanded clones are given a class, and other clones once, few, many or no size at all.

cdr3_aa cdr3_nt clone_size j_call v_call d_call
CASSSGLAGESEQFF TGTGCCAGCAGCTCCGGACTAGCGGGGGAAAGTGAGCAGTTCTTC . TRBJ2-1 TRBV13 TRBD2
CASRISGGATKNNEQFF TGTGCCAGCAGAATAAGCGGGGGGGCCACGAAAAACAATGAGCAGTTCTTC . TRBJ2-1 TRBV12-3/TRBV12-4 TRBD2
CASSLGGTRNQPQHF TGTGCCAGCAGCTTGGGAGGGACAAGAAATCAGCCCCAGCATTTT . TRBJ1-5 TRBV5-4 .
CASSEDISSGELFF TGTGCCAGCAGTGAAGATATCAGTTCCGGGGAGCTGTTTTTT . TRBJ2-2 TRBV2 .
CASSQDWTGSNQPQHF TGCGCCAGCAGCCAAGATTGGACGGGTAGCAATCAGCCCCAGCATTTT . TRBJ1-5 TRBV4-3 .
CASSLNWDRGYNEQFF TGTGCCAGCAGCTTAAATTGGGACAGGGGGTACAATGAGCAGTTCTTC few TRBJ2-1 TRBV11-2 TRBD1
CASSLYTANEKLFF TGTGCCAGTAGTCTGTATACGGCTAATGAAAAACTGTTTTTT . TRBJ1-4 TRBV19 .
CASSPKFGNTEAFF TGTGCCAGCAGCCCTAAATTTGGGAACACTGAAGCTTTCTTT . TRBJ1-1 TRBV6-8 .
CASSQDHLDFYGYTF TGTGCCAGCAGCCAAGATCACCTCGATTTCTATGGCTACACCTTC once TRBJ1-2 TRBV4-2 .
CATSRDKRIQETQYF TGTGCCACCAGCAGAGATAAGAGAATTCAAGAGACCCAGTACTTC few TRBJ2-5 TRBV15 .
CASAASGGANEQFF TGTGCCAGCGCCGCAAGCGGGGGGGCCAATGAGCAGTTCTTC . TRBJ2-1 TRBV2 TRBD2
CASSQGTVQFF TGTGCCAGCAGCCAAGGGACGGTGCAGTTCTTC many TRBJ2-1 TRBV7-2 .
CASSPAGSQETQYF TGTGCCAGCAGCCCCGCGGGGTCCCAAGAGACCCAGTACTTC . TRBJ2-5 TRBV7-3 .
CASSLERQGSYNEQFF TGTGCCAGCAGCTTAGAGCGGCAGGGATCCTACAATGAGCAGTTCTTC many TRBJ2-1 TRBV7-2 .
CASSLGGVISDEQYF TGTGCCAGCAGCTTGGGCGGGGTGATTTCTGACGAGCAGTACTTC . TRBJ2-7 TRBV7-9 .
CASSAPGVFMNTEAFF TGTGCCAGCAGTGCACCGGGCGTTTTCATGAACACTGAAGCTTTCTTT . TRBJ1-1 TRBV6-1 .
CASSSRDRGTNTQYF TGTGCCAGCAGCTCCCGGGACAGGGGTACTAATACGCAGTATTTT few TRBJ2-3 TRBV7-8 TRBD1
CASSFLHLSRELFF TGTGCCAGCAGTTTTCTCCATCTCTCGCGGGAGCTGTTTTTT . TRBJ2-2 TRBV27 .